The source of this T cell receptor (beta chain) is a study of monozygotic twins with inflammatory bowel disease. General study points: Between concordant and discordant twins, repertoire similarity failed to differ, a result that limited power may explain. IBD patients carried less diverse TCRbeta repertoires (inverse Simpson) than healthy co-twins.

For this clonotype: Antigen: not known.

Through template switching, UMIs that included a 6-nucleotide sample barcode were added. TCRdb reprocessed the 5' RACE reads and reports one entry per CDR3 protein, with no DNA. The sample has over 110,000 distinct CDR3 sequences, and its top ten clones hold less than 2.5%. CDR1 SGHRS and CDR2 YFSETQ come from the germline V gene. This CDR3 has 14 amino acids. Sequencing was done on a sample of blood. This sequence joins TRBV5-1 and TRBJ2-7; absent DNA, TCRdb's TRBD1 call cannot be checked. The TCR comes from a human donor with ulcerative colitis or Crohn's disease, or a healthy co-twin of an affected twin (not recorded which). This CDR3 reads CASSWDPSSYEQYF.